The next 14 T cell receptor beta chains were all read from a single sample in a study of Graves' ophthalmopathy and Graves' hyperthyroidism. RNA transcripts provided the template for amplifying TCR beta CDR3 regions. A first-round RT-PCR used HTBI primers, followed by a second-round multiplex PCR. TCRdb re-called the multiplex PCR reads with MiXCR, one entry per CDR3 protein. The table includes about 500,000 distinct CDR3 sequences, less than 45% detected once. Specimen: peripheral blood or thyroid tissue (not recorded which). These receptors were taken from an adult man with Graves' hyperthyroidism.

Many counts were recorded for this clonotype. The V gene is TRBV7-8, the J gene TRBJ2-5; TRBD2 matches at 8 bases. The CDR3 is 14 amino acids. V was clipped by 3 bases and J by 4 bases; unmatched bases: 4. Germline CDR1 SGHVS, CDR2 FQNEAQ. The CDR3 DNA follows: TGTGCCAGCAGCTTGACGGGAGGGCCAGAGACCCAGTACTTC. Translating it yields CASSLTGGPETQYF.

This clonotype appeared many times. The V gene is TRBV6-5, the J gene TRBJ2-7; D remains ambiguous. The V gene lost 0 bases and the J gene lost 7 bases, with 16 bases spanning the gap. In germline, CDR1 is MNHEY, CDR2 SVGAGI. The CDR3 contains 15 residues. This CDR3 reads CASSYSDLGLGEQYF. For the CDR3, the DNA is TGTGCCAGCAGTTACTCGGACCTTGGGCTAGGGGAGCAGTACTTC.

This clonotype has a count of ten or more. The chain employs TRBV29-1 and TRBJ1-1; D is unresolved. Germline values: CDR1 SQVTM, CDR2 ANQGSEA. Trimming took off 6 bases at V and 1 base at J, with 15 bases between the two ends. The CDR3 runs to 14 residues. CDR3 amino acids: CSVRGGKGNTEAFF. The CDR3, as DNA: TGCAGCGTACGAGGAGGTAAAGGGAACACTGAAGCTTTCTTT.

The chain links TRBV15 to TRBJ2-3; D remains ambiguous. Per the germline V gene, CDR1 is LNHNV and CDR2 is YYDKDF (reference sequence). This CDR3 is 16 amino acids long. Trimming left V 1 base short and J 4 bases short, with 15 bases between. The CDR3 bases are TGTGCCACCAGCAGAGCCCTCGAGCTAGTAGCAGATACGCAGTATTTT. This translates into CATSRALELVADTQYF.

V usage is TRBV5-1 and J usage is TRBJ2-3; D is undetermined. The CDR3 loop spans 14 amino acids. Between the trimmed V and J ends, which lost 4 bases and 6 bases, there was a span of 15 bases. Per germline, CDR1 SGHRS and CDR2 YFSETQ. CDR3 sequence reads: CASSATLLVDTQYF. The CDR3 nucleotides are TGCGCCAGCAGCGCGACCCTCTTGGTGGATACGCAGTATTTT. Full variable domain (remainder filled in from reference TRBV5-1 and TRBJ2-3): KAGVTQTPRYLIKTRGQQVTLSCSPISGHRSVSWYQQTPGQGLQFLFEYFSETQRNKGNFPGRFSGRQFSNSRSEMNVSTLELGDSALYLCASSATLLVDTQYFGPGTRLTVL.

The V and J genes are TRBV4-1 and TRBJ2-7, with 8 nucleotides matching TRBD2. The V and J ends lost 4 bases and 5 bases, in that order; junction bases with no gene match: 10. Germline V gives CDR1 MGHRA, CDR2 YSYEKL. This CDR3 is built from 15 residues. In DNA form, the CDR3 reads TGCGCCAGCAGCCCCGGGGGGGGGTGGTATGACGAGCAGTACTTC. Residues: CASSPGGGWYDEQYF.

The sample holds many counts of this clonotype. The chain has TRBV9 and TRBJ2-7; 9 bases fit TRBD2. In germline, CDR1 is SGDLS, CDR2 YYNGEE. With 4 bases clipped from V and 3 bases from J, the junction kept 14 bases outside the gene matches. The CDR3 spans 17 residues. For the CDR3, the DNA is TGTGCCAGCAGCCCCTCCGAGGGGGCTAGCGGGATCTACGAGCAGTACTTC. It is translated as CASSPSEGASGIYEQYF. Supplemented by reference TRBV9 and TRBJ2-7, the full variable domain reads DSGVTQTPKHLITATGQRVTLRCSPRSGDLSVYWYQQSLDQGLQFLIQYYNGEERAKGNILERFSAQQFPDLHSELNLSSLELGDSALYFCASSPSEGASGIYEQYFGPGTRLTVT.

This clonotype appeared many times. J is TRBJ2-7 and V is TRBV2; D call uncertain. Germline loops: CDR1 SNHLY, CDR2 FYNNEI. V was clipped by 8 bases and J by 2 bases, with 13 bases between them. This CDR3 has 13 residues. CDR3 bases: TGTGCCAGCTCCCCCGAGCAGGCCTACGAGCAGTACTTC. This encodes CASSPEQAYEQYF.

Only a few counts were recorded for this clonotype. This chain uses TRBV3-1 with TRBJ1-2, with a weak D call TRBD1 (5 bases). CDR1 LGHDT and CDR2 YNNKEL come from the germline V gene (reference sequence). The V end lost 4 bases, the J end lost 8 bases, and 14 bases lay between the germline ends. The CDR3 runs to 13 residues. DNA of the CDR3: TGTGCCAGCAGCCGCGGGGCGGCTTGGGGCTACACCTTC. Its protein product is CASSRGAAWGYTF.

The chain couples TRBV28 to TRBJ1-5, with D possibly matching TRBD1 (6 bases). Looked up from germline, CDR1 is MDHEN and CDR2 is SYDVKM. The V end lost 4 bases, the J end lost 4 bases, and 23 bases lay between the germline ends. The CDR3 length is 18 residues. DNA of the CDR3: TGTGCCAGCAGTTCCTATGCACTACAGGGAACTGCTAATCAGCCCCAGCATTTT. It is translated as CASSSYALQGTANQPQHF.

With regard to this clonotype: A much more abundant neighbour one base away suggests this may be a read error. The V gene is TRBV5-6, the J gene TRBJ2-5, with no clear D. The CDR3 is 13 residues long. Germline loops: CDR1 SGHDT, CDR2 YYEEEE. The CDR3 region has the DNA TGTGCCAGCAACTTGGCGATCTGGGAGACCCAGTACTTC. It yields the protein CASNLAIWETQYF.

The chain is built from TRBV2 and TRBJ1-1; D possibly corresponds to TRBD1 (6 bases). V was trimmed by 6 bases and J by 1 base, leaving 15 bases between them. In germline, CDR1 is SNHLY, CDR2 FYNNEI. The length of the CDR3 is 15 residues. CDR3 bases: TGTGCCAGCAGGGGGGCGGGGGGCGCGAACACTGAAGCTTTCTTT. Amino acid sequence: CASRGAGGANTEAFF.

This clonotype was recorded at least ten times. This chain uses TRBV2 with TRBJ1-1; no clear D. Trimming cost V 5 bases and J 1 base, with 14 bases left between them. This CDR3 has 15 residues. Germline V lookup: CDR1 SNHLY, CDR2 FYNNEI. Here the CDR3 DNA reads TGTGCCAGCAGTAACCTCGGAATGGCGAACACTGAAGCTTTCTTT. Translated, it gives CASSNLGMANTEAFF.

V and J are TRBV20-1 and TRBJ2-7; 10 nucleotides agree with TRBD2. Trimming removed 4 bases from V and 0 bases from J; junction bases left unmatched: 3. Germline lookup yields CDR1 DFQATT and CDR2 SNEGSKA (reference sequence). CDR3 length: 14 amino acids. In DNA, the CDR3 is TGCAGTGCTAAATGGACTAGCGGCTCCTACGAGCAGTACTTC. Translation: CSAKWTSGSYEQYF.